The clone carrying this T cell receptor (beta chain) was seen once. This specimen comes from a study of blood T cells in healthy people across ages. For the second PCR, which ran for about 7 to 11 cycles, a sample-barcoded 5' primer and a J-beta primer mix were used. Each CDR3 protein gets one entry after TCRdb re-called the 5' RACE reads with MiXCR. Here the sample spans roughly 700,000 distinct CDR3 sequences, 49% being singletons. The material sequenced was blood. The clonotype originates from a woman in her fifties or sixties in good health.

DNA for the CDR3: TGTGCCAGCAGCTCGGACGCAGGGAGTAGTGACTACGAGCAGTACTTC. The encoded protein is CASSSDAGSSDYEQYF. The chain employs TRBV21-1 and TRBJ2-7; no check of the table's D call, TRBD2, against the DNA was made. TRBV21-1 is an annotated pseudogene. This CDR3 has 16 amino acids.